The 22 T cell receptor beta chains reported below all come from one sample, sequenced in a study of T cells after yellow fever vaccination. TCRdb independently ran MiXCR on the 5' RACE reads; one entry per CDR3 protein. The table has over 110,000 distinct CDR3 sequences, roughly 8% seen once. The sample here was CD4+ T cells sorted from PBMCs, taken 5 days after the yellow fever booster vaccination. The receptors were gathered from a man younger than 45 who received the YFV17D yellow fever vaccine.

This clonotype was picked up many times. The chain is built from TRBV7-2 and TRBJ1-2; D is ambiguous. Trimming removed 1 base from V and 3 bases from J, with 6 bases in between. This CDR3 region has 13 residues. The germline gives CDR1 SGHTA, CDR2 FQGNSA. The CDR3 sequence: CASSLVGDYGYTF. The DNA of the CDR3 is TGTGCCAGCAGCTTAGTGGGCGACTATGGCTACACCTTC.

This clonotype has at least ten counts. The J gene is TRBJ1-3, the V gene TRBV4-3; D might be TRBD1 (5 bases). Trimming took 4 bases from V and 0 from J, leaving 13 bases between them. The germline gives CDR1 LGHNA, CDR2 YSLEER. The length of the CDR3 is 16 residues. The CDR3 DNA reads as TGCGCCAGCAGCCGCGGGACTGCCGGCTCTGGAAACACCATATATTTT. Translating gives CASSRGTAGSGNTIYF.

The sample holds many counts of this clonotype. The chain is built from TRBV20-1 and TRBJ2-3; 9 bases line up with TRBD1. J was trimmed by 3 bases and V by 6 bases; bases with no gene match: 10. The CDR3 contains 15 residues. Germline V gene data show CDR1 as DFQATT and CDR2 as SNEGSKA (reference sequence). The CDR3, as DNA: TGCAGTGCACGAAGGGGGACAGGGTCAACAGATACGCAGTATTTT. It encodes CSARRGTGSTDTQYF.

Worth noting for this clonotype: This may stem from a read error, because a much larger clone lies one nucleotide away. The V and J genes are TRBV18 and TRBJ2-1, with D uncertain. The CDR3 spans 14 residues. V lost 8 bases and J lost 6, with 17 bases in between. From germline, CDR1 is KGHSH and CDR2 LQKENI. Here the CDR3 reads CASESWMGSNEQFF. The CDR3 DNA follows: TGTGCCAGCGAAAGCTGGATGGGGTCCAATGAGCAGTTCTTC.

This clonotype was seen ten or more times. The chain has TRBV9 and TRBJ2-7, with D uncertain. The germline V gene has CDR1 SGDLS and CDR2 YYNGEE. This CDR3 has 13 amino acids. Trimming pared 1 base from V and 5 bases from J, leaving 10 bases between. The CDR3 bases are TGTGCCAGCAGCGTAAAGGGATCCGACGAGCAGTACTTC. Protein sequence: CASSVKGSDEQYF.

On this clonotype: A much larger clone differs from this one at a single base, so this may be a read error. The chain uses TRBV4-3 and TRBJ2-1; D remains unclear. Trimming left V 0 bases short and J 0 bases short, with 12 bases between. The CDR3 runs 17 residues. Per germline, CDR1 LGHNA and CDR2 YSLEER. The CDR3 sequence: CASSQDGVESSYNEQFF. CDR3 coding DNA: TGCGCCAGCAGCCAAGATGGGGTGGAGAGCTCCTACAATGAGCAGTTCTTC.

In its sample, this clonotype was seen a few times. This chain connects TRBV4-3 to TRBJ2-1, with D unclear. CDR1 and CDR2 from the germline V gene are LGHNA and YSLEER. Trimming pared 0 bases from V and 7 bases from J, leaving 7 bases between. This CDR3 is built from 13 residues. This CDR3 reads CASSQDRKNEQFF. The CDR3 nucleotides read TGCGCCAGCAGCCAAGATCGCAAGAATGAGCAGTTCTTC.

This clonotype was seen a handful of times. The chain couples TRBV9 to TRBJ2-5; possibly TRBD2 for D (6 bases). Trimming removed 0 bases at V and 3 bases at J, with 15 bases between. The CDR3 is 16 amino acids. Germline values: CDR1 SGDLS, CDR2 YYNGEE. This CDR3 is CASSVVGAGTEETQYF. CDR3 DNA sequence: TGTGCCAGCAGCGTAGTAGGGGCCGGGACTGAAGAGACCCAGTACTTC.

Many counts were recorded for this clonotype. The V and J genes are TRBV5-5 and TRBJ2-7; unclear D gene. Trimming pared 4 bases from V and 2 bases from J, leaving 16 bases between. Germline V lookup: CDR1 SGHKS, CDR2 YYEKEE (reference sequence). The CDR3 is 15 residues long. In DNA form, the CDR3 reads TGTGCCAGCAGCCTTAGGTATCCCGACGCCTACGAGCAGTACTTC. The encoded protein is CASSLRYPDAYEQYF.

This clonotype appeared a few times. CDR3 sequence reads: CASSRGLGSYEQYF. The CDR3 DNA reads TGTGCCAGCAGTCGCGGACTGGGCTCCTACGAGCAGTACTTC. V usage is TRBV5-6 and J usage is TRBJ2-7, with a possible D match to TRBD2 (5 bases). CDR3 length: 14 residues. CDR1 and CDR2 (germline): SGHDT, YYEEEE. V lost 5 bases to trimming and J lost 0 bases, with 12 bases between them.

This clonotype was detected many times. This rearrangement joins TRBV15 to TRBJ2-5; D tentatively reads TRBD1 or TRBD2 (5 bases each). The germline V gene has CDR1 LNHNV and CDR2 YYDKDF (reference sequence). Trimming removed 3 bases from V and 4 bases from J, with 18 bases in between. This CDR3 contains 16 residues. The CDR3 bases are TGTGCCACCAGCAGTCCCGGCTCCCCGAGGGGAGAGACCCAGTACTTC. Amino acid sequence: CATSSPGSPRGETQYF.

The chain is built from TRBV5-6 and TRBJ1-5; a weak D match, TRBD1 (6 bases). The CDR3 extends over 16 amino acids. V was cut by 4 bases and J by 3 bases, with 17 bases left in between. Germline V CDR1 and CDR2: SGHDT, YYEEEE. The chain's CDR3 is CASSLAGGHLNQPQHF. CDR3 coding DNA: TGTGCCAGCAGCCTAGCCGGGGGGCATCTCAATCAGCCCCAGCATTTT.

The sample holds many counts of this clonotype. The CDR3 coding sequence is TGTGCCAGCAGTTTGACGCGTGAATACACAGATACGCAGTATTTT. This sequence encodes CASSLTREYTDTQYF. The rearrangement joins TRBV27 to TRBJ2-3; D gene unclear. Germline V gene sequence: CDR1 MNHEY, CDR2 SMNVEV (reference sequence). There are 15 residues in the CDR3. The V end was cut by 3 bases, the J end by 2 bases, with 12 bases between.

Here the CDR3 DNA reads TGTGCCAGCGGCTCCGGGACCCTCACCGGGGAGCTGTTTTTT. Translating gives CASGSGTLTGELFF. The chain has TRBV5-6 and TRBJ2-2; D possibly uses TRBD1 or TRBD2 (5 bases each). The V gene's germline CDR1 is SGHDT and CDR2 YYEEEE. V lost 7 bases to trimming and J lost 4 bases, with 14 bases between them. This CDR3 contains 14 residues.

This clonotype was recorded at least ten times. The chain has TRBV7-9 and TRBJ2-5; 10 bases agree with TRBD2. This CDR3 region has 13 residues. V was clipped by 8 bases and J by 5 bases; unmatched bases: 5. Per germline, CDR1 SEHNR and CDR2 FQNEAQ (reference sequence). CDR3 coding DNA: TGTGCCAGCTTTCAAGCGGGAGGGGAGACCCAGTACTTC. Its protein product is CASFQAGGETQYF.

Regarding this clonotype: A much larger clone lies one base from this, so it may be a read error. The rearrangement joins TRBV20-1 to TRBJ2-7, with 8 bases aligning to TRBD1. V shed 2 bases, J shed 5 bases, and the junction held 5 bases outside the gene matches. Germline CDR1 reads DFQATT; CDR2 reads SNEGSKA (reference sequence). This CDR3 is built from 13 residues. Written as DNA, the CDR3 is TGCAGTGCTAGACAGGGGGCTTTTGACGAGCAGTACTTC. Encoded protein: CSARQGAFDEQYF.

This clonotype was counted at least ten times. V gene TRBV4-3 combines with J gene TRBJ2-7; D remains unclear. With 4 bases removed from V and 2 bases from J, the gap between germline ends came to 15 bases. CDR1 LGHNA and CDR2 YSLEER come from the germline V gene. CDR3 length: 15 residues. The CDR3: CASSRSIEATYEQYF. The CDR3 region has the DNA TGCGCCAGCAGCCGCTCGATCGAGGCCACCTACGAGCAGTACTTC.

In its sample, this clonotype was seen many times. This rearrangement joins TRBV20-1 to TRBJ2-1, with no clear D. The V gene's germline CDR1 is DFQATT and CDR2 SNEGSKA (reference sequence). The germline V and J ends were trimmed by 6 bases and 3 bases, with 9 bases remaining between them. CDR3 length equals 12 residues. The CDR3 here is CSAQTYYNEQFF. The CDR3 DNA reads TGCAGTGCCCAGACCTACTACAATGAGCAGTTCTTC.

This clonotype has ten or more counts. V usage is TRBV5-1 and J usage is TRBJ1-1, with 9 nucleotides matching TRBD1. The CDR3 is 15 amino acids. CDR1 and CDR2 (germline): SGHRS, YFSETQ. V lost 2 bases to trimming and J lost 2 bases; unmatched junction nucleotides: 4. Written as DNA, the CDR3 is TGCGCCAGCAGCTTTACAGGGGGCGGAAACACTGAAGCTTTCTTT. The encoded protein is CASSFTGGGNTEAFF.

The V and J genes are TRBV23-1 and TRBJ2-3; 7 bases map to TRBD2. TRBV23-1 is an ORF, with its function uncertain. The J segment lost 1 base and the V segment lost 1 base, leaving 11 bases of the junction unmatched. The CDR3 has 18 amino acids. CDR3 region: CASSQLVGGRDRTDTQYF. The CDR3, as DNA: TGCGCCAGCAGTCAATTAGTGGGGGGGAGGGACCGCACAGATACGCAGTATTTT.

This clonotype was seen many times. The chain joins TRBV20-1 to TRBJ2-1; 11 bases fit TRBD1. V lost 6 bases and J lost 8; bases outside the gene matches: 12. The CDR3 loop spans 15 amino acids. Germline CDR1 reads DFQATT; CDR2 reads SNEGSKA (reference sequence). For the CDR3, the DNA is TGCAGTGCAACCAGGCGGGACAGGGGGGTTGATGAGCAGTTCTTC. This gives the protein CSATRRDRGVDEQFF.

This clonotype showed up many times. This chain links TRBV15 with TRBJ1-1, with 7 positions matching TRBD1. CDR1 and CDR2 from the germline V gene are LNHNV and YYDKDF (reference sequence). There are 14 residues in the CDR3. Germline trimming cut 0 bases from V and 7 bases from J; bases unmatched to any gene: 5. The CDR3 spells CATSRDRGQLEAFF. The CDR3 DNA is TGTGCCACCAGCAGAGATCGGGGACAGCTTGAAGCTTTCTTT.